One sample yielded the 21 T cell receptor beta chains listed below, sequenced in a study of OX40 agonist ivuxolimab in advanced cancers. Profiled with immunoSEQ multiplex PCR; TCRdb holds only in-frame clones, not every one. The data hold about 13,000 clones, with over 80% observed a single time. Sequenced material: CD4+ or CD8+ T cells sorted from blood, taken in a trial of the OX40 agonist ivuxolimab. These receptors were obtained from an adult with an advanced solid tumor such as melanoma, head and neck, liver or kidney cancer.

This clone is medium-sized in the sample. The chain recombines TRBV5-6 with TRBJ1-5; the match to TRBD1 covers 7 bases. Trimming took 2 bases from V and 0 from J; bases not matched to a gene: 5. Germline V gene lookup returns CDR1 SGHDT and CDR2 YYEEEE. The CDR3 length is 16 residues. In DNA form, the CDR3 reads TGTGCCAGCAGCTTCCAGGGGGGATATAGCAATCAGCCCCAGCATTTT. As protein: CASSFQGGYSNQPQHF.

This chain links TRBV6-5 with TRBJ2-3, with 7 bases that match TRBD2. V was pared by 6 bases and J by 5 bases, with 11 bases of the junction left unmatched. CDR3 size: 15 residues. CDR1 and CDR2 from the germline V gene are MNHEY and SVGAGI. The CDR3 region has the DNA TGTGCCAGCAGGCTCGTGATTAGCGGGCGAGATACGCAGTATTTT. Its protein is CASRLVISGRDTQYF.

The rearrangement uses TRBV2 and TRBJ1-1, with a tentative D call TRBD1 (5 bases). This CDR3 is 11 amino acids long. CDR1 SNHLY and CDR2 FYNNEI come from the germline V gene. The germline V and J ends were trimmed by 10 bases and 4 bases, with 10 bases remaining between them. CDR3 sequence reads: CAIGGGTEAFF. CDR3 DNA: TGTGCCATCGGGGGTGGCACTGAAGCTTTCTTT.

Only a few counts were recorded for this clone. This rearrangement joins TRBV27 to TRBJ2-5, with unresolved D. The CDR3 totals 13 residues. CDR1 MNHEY and CDR2 SMNVEV come from the germline V gene (reference sequence). The V end lost 5 bases, the J end lost 1 base, and 8 bases lay between the germline ends. The CDR3 bases are TGTGCCAGCAGTCCCACAGTCCAAGAGACCCAGTACTTC. The encoded protein is CASSPTVQETQYF.

This chain connects TRBV27 to TRBJ2-7; 9 nucleotides line up with TRBD1. The germline gives CDR1 MNHEY, CDR2 SMNVEV (reference sequence). Trimming removed 3 bases from V and 6 bases from J; junction bases left unmatched: 6. This CDR3 region has 14 residues. The CDR3: CASSLWTGAAEQYF. The CDR3 DNA reads TGTGCCAGCAGTTTGTGGACAGGGGCGGCCGAGCAGTACTTC.

The rearrangement joins TRBV19 to TRBJ1-2; 8 bases agree with TRBD1. The germline V gene has CDR1 LNHDA and CDR2 SQIVND (reference sequence). This CDR3 is 15 amino acids long. Trimming took 5 bases from V and 5 from J; bases not matched to a gene: 10. CDR3 DNA: TGTGCCAGTAGTGGATCGGACAGGGTCACTTATGGCTACACCTTC. Translating it yields CASSGSDRVTYGYTF.

The chain is built from TRBV19 and TRBJ1-2; 10 positions match TRBD1. CDR1 and CDR2 from the germline V gene are LNHDA and SQIVND (reference sequence). The junction had 8 bases not matched to a gene; V was cut back by 5 bases and J by 5 bases. The CDR3 is 15 amino acids. The CDR3 DNA is TGTGCCAGTAGTCAACGACAGGGGGCCGGGTATGGCTACACCTTC. Protein: CASSQRQGAGYGYTF.

The chain has TRBV15 and TRBJ2-1; no clear D. Trimming removed 5 bases at V and 8 bases at J, with 10 bases between. CDR1 is LNHNV, CDR2 YYDKDF, per germline (reference sequence). The CDR3 covers 12 residues. The CDR3 reads CATSPKADEQFF. The CDR3 nucleotides are TGTGCCACCAGCCCCAAGGCGGATGAGCAGTTCTTC.

The chain combines TRBV29-1 with TRBJ2-7; the match to TRBD1 covers 10 bases. Germline V gene data show CDR1 as SQVTM and CDR2 as ANQGSEA. This CDR3 region has 13 residues. Trimming removed 4 bases from V and 3 bases from J; junction bases left unmatched: 3. The CDR3 DNA sequence: TGCAGCGTTGTGACAGGGGGCGGCTACGAGCAGTACTTC. This encodes CSVVTGGGYEQYF.

This clone was observed once. This chain uses TRBV13 with TRBJ2-7; D is uncertain. The length of the CDR3 is 13 residues. Germline values: CDR1 PRHDT, CDR2 FYEKMQ (reference sequence). V dropped 8 bases and J dropped 3 bases, with 14 bases sitting between them. The DNA of the CDR3 is TGTGCCAGCTCAGGAACGCTGAACTACGAGCAGTACTTC. Its translation: CASSGTLNYEQYF.

The chain employs TRBV2 and TRBJ2-1; the match to TRBD2 covers 9 bases. The trim removed 7 bases at V and 8 bases at J, leaving 12 bases unmatched. CDR3 size: 15 residues. The germline V gene encodes CDR1 SNHLY and CDR2 FYNNEI. The CDR3 DNA follows: TGTGCCAGCACCCCGCTAGCGGGAAATTTTGATGAGCAGTTCTTC. It translates to CASTPLAGNFDEQFF. The whole variable domain, remainder taken from reference TRBV2 and TRBJ2-1, is EPEVTQTPSHQVTQMGQEVILRCVPISNHLYFYWYRQILGQKVEFLVSFYNNEISEKSEIFDDQFSVERPDGSNFTLKIRSTKLEDSAMYFCASTPLAGNFDEQFFGPGTRLTVL.

This clone was counted a single time. The V call is TRBV5-3, the J call TRBJ2-7; 9 positions agree with TRBD2. TRBV5-3 is an ORF; its function is uncertain. The CDR3 is 15 residues long. The ends lost 4 bases at V and 2 bases at J; junction bases unmatched: 7. The DNA for the CDR3 is TGTGCCAGAAGCCCCAGGCGGGAGGGAACCTACGAGCAGTACTTC. It yields the protein CARSPRREGTYEQYF.

The chain recombines TRBV29-1 with TRBJ1-1; TRBD1 might be the D (5 bases). The CDR3 is 16 amino acids. V was shortened by 2 bases and J by 1 base, with 17 bases between the two germline ends. The germline CDR1 and CDR2 sequences are SQVTM and ANQGSEA. The CDR3 region is CSVESSHLGQNTEAFF. CDR3 in DNA: TGCAGCGTTGAATCGTCTCACCTCGGACAGAACACTGAAGCTTTCTTT.

By proportion, this clone is medium-sized. This rearrangement joins TRBV19 to TRBJ2-7; tentative D call: TRBD1 (6 bases). CDR1 LNHDA and CDR2 SQIVND come from the germline V gene (reference sequence). The CDR3 runs 14 residues. Trimming stripped 3 bases from V and 3 bases from J, with 12 bases between. The CDR3 bases are TGTGCCAGTAGTATTGGGGGCGGTTACTACGAGCAGTACTTC. This translates into CASSIGGGYYEQYF.

This clone is medium-sized within its sample. The rearrangement links TRBV4-2 to TRBJ1-2, with D unresolved. The germline V gene encodes CDR1 LGHNA and CDR2 YNFKEQ. CDR3 length: 14 residues. Trimming pared 4 bases from V and 2 bases from J, leaving 11 bases between. This CDR3 reads CASSPALSNYGYTF. DNA of the CDR3: TGTGCCAGCAGCCCAGCCCTATCAAACTATGGCTACACCTTC.

V gene TRBV29-1 combines with J gene TRBJ2-1, with 9 nucleotides matching TRBD2. V lost 0 bases to trimming and J lost 4 bases; unmatched junction nucleotides: 4. Germline V CDR1 and CDR2: SQVTM, ANQGSEA. CDR3 length equals 15 residues. Written as DNA, the CDR3 is TGCAGCGTTGAAGAAAGACTAGCGGCGTACAATGAGCAGTTCTTC. This gives the protein CSVEERLAAYNEQFF.

This chain uses TRBV5-1 with TRBJ2-7, with 10 bases lining up with TRBD1. Germline CDR1 SGHRS, CDR2 YFSETQ. The CDR3 has 15 amino acids. Trimming took 3 bases from V and 4 from J; bases not matched to a gene: 7. CDR3 nucleotides: TGCGCCAGCAGCTGGGGGACAGGGGAGGCATACGAGCAGTACTTC. Translated, it gives CASSWGTGEAYEQYF.

This chain joins TRBV7-9 and TRBJ2-2; 9 bases match TRBD1. J gave up 4 bases and V 5 bases, and 5 bases lay outside the gene matches. The V gene's germline CDR1 is SEHNR and CDR2 FQNEAQ (reference sequence). The CDR3 is 15 amino acids. CDR3 in DNA: TGTGCCAGCAGCCCAGGACAGGGGTTCACCGGGGAGCTGTTTTTT. Translating it yields CASSPGQGFTGELFF.

J is TRBJ2-1 and V is TRBV7-4; no reliable D call. The germline CDR1 and CDR2 sequences are SGHVT and SQSDAQ. Between the trimmed V and J ends, which lost 8 bases and 6 bases, there was a span of 20 bases. The CDR3 sequence is 15 residues long. This CDR3 reads CASFPPGQKLNEQFF. The DNA of the CDR3 is TGTGCCAGCTTCCCACCCGGCCAGAAACTCAATGAGCAGTTCTTC.

The V and J genes are TRBV7-9 and TRBJ2-7, with TRBD2 as a possible D gene (6 bases). The CDR3 is made up of 16 amino acids. Trimming removed 5 bases at V and 1 base at J, with 18 bases between. Germline-derived CDR1 and CDR2 are SEHNR and FQNEAQ (reference sequence). The CDR3 is CASSDPGSGPSYEQYF. CDR3 DNA sequence: TGTGCCAGCAGCGACCCAGGTAGCGGCCCTTCCTACGAGCAGTACTTC.

The chain recombines TRBV28 with TRBJ2-2; D may be TRBD1 or TRBD2 (5 bases each). CDR3 length: 14 amino acids. Germline CDR1 reads MDHEN; CDR2 reads SYDVKM. V lost 2 bases and J 2 bases, leaving 6 bases between the germline ends. CDR3 sequence: CASSLGTNTGELFF. The DNA for the CDR3 is TGTGCCAGCAGTTTAGGGACCAACACCGGGGAGCTGTTTTTT. Full variable domain (outside the CDR3, taken from reference TRBV28 and TRBJ2-2): DVKVTQSSRYLVKRTGEKVFLECVQDMDHENMFWYRQDPGLGLRLIYFSYDVKMKEKGDIPEGYSVSREKKERFSLILESASTNQTSMYLCASSLGTNTGELFFGEGSRLTVL.